This paragraph covers one T cell receptor (beta chain) sequence. Its matching antigen is unknown. A multiplex PCR was run with 60 Vbeta primers and 13 Jbeta primers. Clones were sequenced by immunoSEQ multiplex PCR, and TCRdb holds only the in-frame ones, with some missing. The sample shows approximately 110,000 clones, and 0.9% to 1.2% sits with its ten largest clones. CDR1 and CDR2 (germline): LNHDA, SQIVND (reference sequence). There are 18 residues in the CDR3. Germline trimming cut 6 bases from V and 4 bases from J; bases unmatched to any gene: 17. These data are taken from a study of cytomegalovirus exposure and HLA in healthy donors. General study results and limits: Some V segments (TRBV6-2 and TRBV6-3 among them) were excluded as indistinguishable.

The receptor was isolated from a man younger than 35 in good health and CMV-seronegative. The chain couples TRBV19 to TRBJ1-2; 10 bases fit TRBD1. Sequenced material: PBMCs. The CDR3 region has the DNA TGTGCCAGTAGCCTGGGATCGCGGGACAGGGGTTTAATCTATGGCTACACCTTC. As protein: CASSLGSRDRGLIYGYTF.